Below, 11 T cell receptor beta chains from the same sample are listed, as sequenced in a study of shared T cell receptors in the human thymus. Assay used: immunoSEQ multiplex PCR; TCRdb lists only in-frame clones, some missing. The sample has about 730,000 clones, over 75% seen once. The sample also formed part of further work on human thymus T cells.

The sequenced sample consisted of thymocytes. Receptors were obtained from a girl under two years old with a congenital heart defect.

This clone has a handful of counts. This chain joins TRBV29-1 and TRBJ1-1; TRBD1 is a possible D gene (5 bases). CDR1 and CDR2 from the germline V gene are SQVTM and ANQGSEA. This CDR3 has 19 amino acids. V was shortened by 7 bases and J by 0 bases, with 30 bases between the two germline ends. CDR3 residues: CSARGTGLPPAPMNTEAFF. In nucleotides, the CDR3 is TGCAGCGCCCGAGGGACGGGACTCCCACCGGCCCCGATGAACACTGAAGCTTTCTTT.

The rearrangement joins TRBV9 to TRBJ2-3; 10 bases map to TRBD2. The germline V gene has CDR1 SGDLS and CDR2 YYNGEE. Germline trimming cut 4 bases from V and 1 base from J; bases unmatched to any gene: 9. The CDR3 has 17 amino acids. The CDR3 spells CASSRVRTSGGTDTQYF. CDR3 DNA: TGTGCCAGCAGCCGAGTCAGGACTAGCGGCGGCACAGATACGCAGTATTTT. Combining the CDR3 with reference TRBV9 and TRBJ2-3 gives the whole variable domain DSGVTQTPKHLITATGQRVTLRCSPRSGDLSVYWYQQSLDQGLQFLIQYYNGEERAKGNILERFSAQQFPDLHSELNLSSLELGDSALYFCASSRVRTSGGTDTQYFGPGTRLTVL.

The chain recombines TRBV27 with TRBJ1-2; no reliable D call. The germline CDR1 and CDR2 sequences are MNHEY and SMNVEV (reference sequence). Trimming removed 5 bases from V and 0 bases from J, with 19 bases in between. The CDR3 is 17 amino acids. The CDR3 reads CASSPDFPYWANYGYTF. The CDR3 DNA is TGTGCCAGCAGTCCGGACTTCCCATATTGGGCTAACTATGGCTACACCTTC.

The CDR3 DNA is TGTGCCAGCAGCCGGACAGGAACAACTGAAGCTTTCTTT. It specifies CASSRTGTTEAFF. The gene calls are TRBV9 and TRBJ1-1, with 7 bases matching TRBD1. V lost 4 bases and J lost 5; bases outside the gene matches: 5. Germline V CDR1 and CDR2: SGDLS, YYNGEE. The CDR3 is 13 amino acids.

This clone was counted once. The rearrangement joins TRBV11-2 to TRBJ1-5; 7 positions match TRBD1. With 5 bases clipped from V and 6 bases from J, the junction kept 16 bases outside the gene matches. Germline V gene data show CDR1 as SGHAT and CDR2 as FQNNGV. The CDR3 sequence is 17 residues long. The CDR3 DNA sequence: TGTGCCAGCAGCCGGCTTAAAACAACAGGGGAACGTCAGCCCCAGCATTTT. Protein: CASSRLKTTGERQPQHF.

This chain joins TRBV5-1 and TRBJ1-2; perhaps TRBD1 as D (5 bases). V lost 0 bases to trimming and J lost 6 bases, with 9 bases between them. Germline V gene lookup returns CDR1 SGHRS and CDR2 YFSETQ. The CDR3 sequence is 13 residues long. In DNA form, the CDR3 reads TGCGCCAGCAGCTTGGGCGTAGGGGATGGCTACACCTTC. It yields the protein CASSLGVGDGYTF.

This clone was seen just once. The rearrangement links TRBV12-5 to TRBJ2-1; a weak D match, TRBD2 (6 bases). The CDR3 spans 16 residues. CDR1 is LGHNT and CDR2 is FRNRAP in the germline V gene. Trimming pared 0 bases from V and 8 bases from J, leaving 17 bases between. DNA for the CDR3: TGTGCTAGTGGTTTGGTAAGGGAGACTAGTCGCCATGAGCAGTTCTTC. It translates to CASGLVRETSRHEQFF.

The CDR3 nucleotides read TGTGCCAGCAGCCAAGATTCGGTTTGCGACAAGTCGACAGGTGAAGCTTTCTTT. Translating gives CASSQDSVCDKSTGEAFF. The V call is TRBV14, the J call TRBJ1-1; the D gene is possibly TRBD1 (6 bases). Trimming cost V 0 bases and J 7 bases, with 24 bases left between them. Germline CDR1 is SGHDN and CDR2 is FVKESK. This CDR3 contains 18 residues.

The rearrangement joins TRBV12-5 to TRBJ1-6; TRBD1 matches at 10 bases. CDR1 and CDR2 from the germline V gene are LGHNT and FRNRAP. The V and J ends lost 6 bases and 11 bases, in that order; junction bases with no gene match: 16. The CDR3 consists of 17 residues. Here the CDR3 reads CASGLSRDRGRIAPLHF. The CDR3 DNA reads TGTGCTAGTGGCCTGTCCCGGGACAGGGGACGAATCGCACCCCTCCACTTT.

The CDR3 sequence: CASSLGRGPVWTGELFF. CDR3 DNA sequence: TGTGCCAGCAGTTTGGGCAGGGGACCCGTGTGGACCGGGGAGCTGTTTTTT. The chain carries TRBV27 and TRBJ2-2; D may be TRBD1 (6 bases). V was clipped by 3 bases and J by 5 bases, with 19 bases between them. The germline CDR1 and CDR2 sequences are MNHEY and SMNVEV (reference sequence). The CDR3 covers 17 residues.

The DNA for the CDR3 is TGTGCCAGCAGCTTGAAGGACATTTACTATGGCTACACCTTC. Amino acid sequence: CASSLKDIYYGYTF. This rearrangement joins TRBV5-5 to TRBJ1-2, with a possible D match to TRBD1 (5 bases). Germline V gene sequence: CDR1 SGHKS, CDR2 YYEKEE (reference sequence). V gave up 1 base and J gave up 3 bases, with 10 bases separating them. The CDR3 spans 14 residues.